The clone carrying this T cell receptor beta chain was picked up a small number of times. Its antigen is still unknown. The data were obtained in a study of radiation and T cells in renal cell carcinoma. General study findings and limits: Intratumoral heterogeneity was not captured in these approximately 1 g regions. In blood, top tumor clones expanded by 2 weeks, shrinking by 4.

Treatment here: 15 Gy SBRT to primary tumor, nephrectomy 4 weeks later. Nephrectomy followed 15 Gy stereotactic body radiation by 4 weeks. The germline V and J ends were trimmed by 0 bases and 7 bases, with 17 bases remaining between them. Germline V gives CDR1 SGHDT, CDR2 YYEEEE. This CDR3 region has 16 residues. Repertoires were generated with immunoSEQ multiplex PCR, while TCRdb's copy carries only in-frame clones and drops some. The sample lists 10,000 to 15,000 clones; roughly a third were seen once. The chain uses TRBV5-6 and TRBJ1-5, with D maybe TRBD1 (6 bases). This receptor was obtained from a man aged 55 to 69 with renal cell carcinoma. The specimen comprised tumor tissue, sampled from a patient whose treatment included radiotherapy and nephrectomy. The chain's CDR3 is CASSLGGGRVGQPQHF. CDR3 nucleotides: TGTGCCAGCAGCTTGGGAGGGGGGCGAGTGGGGCAGCCCCAGCATTTT.